Below are 28 T cell receptor beta chains sequenced from a single sample in a study of T cells in Graves' hyperthyroidism and ophthalmopathy. RNA transcripts were the template for amplifying TCR beta CDR3 regions. HTBI primers were employed in a first-round RT-PCR of the TCR CDR3. TCRdb redid the calling of the multiplex PCR reads with MiXCR, one entry per CDR3 protein. The table has about 420,000 distinct CDR3 sequences, roughly 13% seen once. The sample was blood. Receptors were obtained from a woman younger than 30 with Graves' hyperthyroidism.

DNA of the CDR3: TGTGCCAGCAGCCTCCTGACAGGTTACAACACTGAAGCTTTCTTT. Its protein is CASSLLTGYNTEAFF. V gene TRBV14 combines with J gene TRBJ1-1; TRBD1 is a possible D gene (6 bases). V gave up 4 bases and J gave up 2 bases, with 14 bases separating them. The CDR3 consists of 15 residues. Germline lookup yields CDR1 SGHDN and CDR2 FVKESK.

In this sample, this clonotype turned up a few times. A clone one base away is much larger, so this may be a read error. The chain joins TRBV28 to TRBJ1-5; D is possibly TRBD1 (6 bases). The CDR3 totals 14 residues. CDR1 is MDHEN and CDR2 is SYDVKM in the germline V gene. With 3 bases removed from V and 2 bases from J, the gap between germline ends came to 8 bases. DNA of the CDR3: TGTGCCAGCAGTTTCAGACAGGGCAATCAGCCCCAGCATTTT. This sequence encodes CASSFRQGNQPQHF.

The V gene is TRBV12-3 or TRBV12-4, the J gene TRBJ1-2, with 7 bases identical to TRBD1. V dropped 5 bases and J dropped 1; count of bases not matched to a gene: 10. The CDR3 runs to 16 residues. The CDR3: CASSDREDVGNYGYTF. The CDR3 DNA sequence: TGTGCCAGCAGTGACAGGGAGGACGTCGGTAACTATGGCTACACCTTC.

This clonotype appeared many times. The chain joins TRBV11-2 to TRBJ2-1, with D possibly matching TRBD2 (5 bases). From germline, CDR1 is SGHAT and CDR2 FQNNGV. This CDR3 has 13 amino acids. V lost 5 bases to trimming and J lost 10 bases, with 15 bases between them. The CDR3 coding sequence is TGTGCCAGCAGCCAGGACTGGGCCCGAGAGCAGTTCTTC. The encoded protein is CASSQDWAREQFF.

This clonotype was detected ten times or more. This chain connects TRBV29-1 to TRBJ1-1; maybe TRBD1 (5 bases). CDR3 length equals 11 residues. Germline CDR1 is SQVTM and CDR2 is ANQGSEA. V was clipped by 7 bases and J by 7 bases, with 13 bases between them. The CDR3 DNA is TGCAGCGGGACATACGGAGATGAAGCTTTCTTT. As protein: CSGTYGDEAFF.

In this sample, this clonotype turned up many times. CDR3 in amino acids: CASRAEGYTF. CDR3 in DNA: TGTGCCAGCAGAGCGGAGGGCTACACCTTC. This chain uses TRBV28 with TRBJ1-2, with unresolved D. Deletions cut 6 bases from V and 8 bases from J, with 7 bases between. The CDR3 length is 10 residues. Germline V gene data show CDR1 as MDHEN and CDR2 as SYDVKM.

The V gene is TRBV2, the J gene TRBJ1-4; 11 bases match TRBD1. The CDR3 is 14 amino acids. Looked up from germline, CDR1 is SNHLY and CDR2 is FYNNEI. J was trimmed by 8 bases and V by 4 bases; bases with no gene match: 3. Here the CDR3 DNA reads TGTGCCAGCAGTGGGGACAGGGGGGTCGAAAAACTGTTTTTT. It is translated as CASSGDRGVEKLFF.

This clonotype was recorded many times. The CDR3 spells CASSFRQGTDTQYF. CDR3 sequence (DNA): TGCGCCAGCAGCTTTAGACAGGGCACAGATACGCAGTATTTT. The chain is built from TRBV5-1 and TRBJ2-3; D perhaps matches TRBD1 (6 bases). V dropped 2 bases and J dropped 1 base, with 8 bases sitting between them. CDR3 length equals 14 residues. The germline CDR1 and CDR2 sequences are SGHRS and YFSETQ.

This clonotype was seen more than once but under ten times. The chain uses TRBV18 and TRBJ1-3; D is perhaps TRBD1 (5 bases). This CDR3 spans 16 amino acids. Germline CDR1 and CDR2: KGHSH and LQKENI. V shed 1 base and J shed 0 bases, with 10 bases lying between them. The CDR3 region is CASSPLGGTSGNTIYF. CDR3 nucleotides: TGTGCCAGCTCACCACTCGGGGGGACCTCTGGAAACACCATATATTTT.

This clonotype was seen at least ten times. The V gene is TRBV7-9, the J gene TRBJ2-2; possible D gene TRBD1, 5 bases. The V gene lost 5 bases and the J gene lost 4 bases, with 14 bases spanning the gap. CDR1 is SEHNR and CDR2 is FQNEAQ in the germline V gene (reference sequence). There are 15 residues in the CDR3. CDR3 sequence reads: CASSPDRQSTGELFF. CDR3 nucleotide sequence: TGTGCCAGCAGCCCGGATAGACAGTCCACCGGGGAGCTGTTTTTT. Complete variable domain (other parts from reference TRBV7-9 and TRBJ2-2): DTGVSQNPRHKITKRGQNVTFRCDPISEHNRLYWYRQTLGQGPEFLTYFQNEAQLEKSRLLSDRFSAERPKGSFSTLEIQRTEQGDSAMYLCASSPDRQSTGELFFGEGSRLTVL.

To note about this clonotype: At one of its ends the junction is not consistent with the germline gene, which may arise from a read error. The CDR3 sequence is CAWSVLKAGDLFF. CDR3 coding DNA: TGTGCCTGGAGTGTACTGAAAGCCGGGGATCTGTTTTTT. The V gene is TRBV30, the J gene TRBJ2-2; tentative D call: TRBD2 (5 bases). Germline V gene sequence: CDR1 GTSNPN, CDR2 SVGIG (reference sequence). CDR3 length equals 13 residues.

This clonotype was seen a handful of times. The J gene is TRBJ1-2, the V gene TRBV18, with 9 bases identical to TRBD1. The CDR3 is 19 residues long. J was trimmed by 6 bases and V by 0 bases; bases with no gene match: 17. Germline CDR1 KGHSH, CDR2 LQKENI. The CDR3: CASSPPWDRVPRIWDGYTF. The CDR3 DNA reads TGTGCCAGCTCACCACCGTGGGACAGGGTTCCCCGAATATGGGATGGCTACACCTTC. Together with reference TRBV18 and TRBJ1-2, the CDR3 gives the full variable domain: NAGVMQNPRHLVRRRGQEARLRCSPMKGHSHVYWYRQLPEEGLKFMVYLQKENIIDESGMPKERFSAEFPKEGPSILRIQQVVRGDSAAYFCASSPPWDRVPRIWDGYTFGSGTRLTVV.

This clonotype has only a few counts. The genes are TRBV6-1 and TRBJ2-7, with a weak D call TRBD2 (6 bases). The germline gives CDR1 MNHNS, CDR2 SASEGT. The CDR3 length is 13 residues. V was clipped by 2 bases and J by 9 bases, with 14 bases between them. The CDR3 DNA reads TGTGCCAGCAGTGAACAGGAGGGAGTGGGGCAGTACTTC. This sequence encodes CASSEQEGVGQYF.

This clonotype was recorded many times. This chain links TRBV12-3 or TRBV12-4 with TRBJ2-3; TRBD2 matches at 7 bases. The ends lost 4 bases at V and 0 bases at J; junction bases unmatched: 1. The CDR3 has 14 amino acids. CDR3 in amino acids: CASSWTSSTDTQYF. DNA of the CDR3: TGTGCCAGCAGTTGGACTAGTAGCACAGATACGCAGTATTTT.

The rearrangement joins TRBV4-2 to TRBJ1-3; no clear D gene. Germline V gene sequence: CDR1 LGHNA, CDR2 YNFKEQ. The CDR3 is made up of 15 amino acids. The ends were cut back, 0 bases at V and 0 bases at J, with 6 bases in the middle. The CDR3 loop reads CASSQDYSSGNTIYF. In DNA form, the CDR3 reads TGTGCCAGCAGCCAAGATTACAGCTCTGGAAACACCATATATTTT.

This clonotype was recorded at least ten times. J is TRBJ2-1 and V is TRBV20-1, with D perhaps being TRBD1 or TRBD2 (5 bases each). Germline assignment: CDR1 DFQATT and CDR2 SNEGSKA (reference sequence). The CDR3 consists of 15 residues. V was trimmed by 0 bases and J by 6 bases, leaving 15 bases between them. CDR3 in amino acids: CSARDDTGPANEQFF. The CDR3 region has the DNA TGCAGTGCTAGAGATGACACGGGACCAGCCAATGAGCAGTTCTTC.

This clonotype was detected ten times or more. The CDR3 reads CASTLGQGAHTQYF. The CDR3 DNA sequence: TGTGCCAGCACCCTGGGACAGGGGGCACATACGCAGTATTTT. This chain uses TRBV6-1 with TRBJ2-3; 12 positions agree with TRBD1. The CDR3 has 14 amino acids. The V and J ends lost 7 bases and 7 bases, in that order; junction bases with no gene match: 6. In germline, CDR1 is MNHNS, CDR2 SASEGT.

This clonotype has ten or more counts. The gene calls are TRBV2 and TRBJ2-2; D might be TRBD2 (5 bases). Germline values: CDR1 SNHLY, CDR2 FYNNEI. V lost 6 bases and J 5 bases, leaving 22 bases between the germline ends. The CDR3 has 17 amino acids. The CDR3 sequence: CASRATGIIPRTGELFF. CDR3 in DNA: TGTGCCAGCAGGGCCACGGGGATTATTCCTCGTACCGGGGAGCTGTTTTTT.

The table lists this clonotype with many counts. The chain is built from TRBV5-1 and TRBJ2-5, with TRBD2 matching 7 bases. The germline gives CDR1 SGHRS, CDR2 YFSETQ. The CDR3 loop spans 15 amino acids. The V and J ends lost 0 bases and 3 bases, in that order; junction bases with no gene match: 5. CDR3: CASSLERDQKETQYF. CDR3 DNA: TGCGCCAGCAGCTTGGAGCGGGACCAAAAAGAGACCCAGTACTTC.

This clonotype was detected ten times or more. The chain combines TRBV7-9 with TRBJ2-7; 7 bases match TRBD2. CDR1 SEHNR and CDR2 FQNEAQ come from the germline V gene (reference sequence). Trimming took 5 bases from V and 5 from J; bases not matched to a gene: 3. The CDR3 is made up of 12 amino acids. CDR3 DNA: TGTGCCAGCAGCGAGCGGGGCGACGAGCAGTACTTC. It codes for CASSERGDEQYF.

The table lists this clonotype with many counts. The CDR3 nucleotides read TGCGCCAGCAGCCAAGATTGGCTAGCTAACAACGAGCAGTACTTC. Translated, it gives CASSQDWLANNEQYF. This sequence joins TRBV4-3 and TRBJ2-7, with D perhaps TRBD2 (5 bases). Germline V gives CDR1 LGHNA, CDR2 YSLEER. This CDR3 region has 15 residues. V lost 0 bases to trimming and J lost 5 bases, with 14 bases between them.

This clonotype has only a few counts. This sequence joins TRBV27 and TRBJ2-5; 12 bases map to TRBD2. The CDR3 is 18 residues long. V trimming: 4 bases; J trimming: 4 bases; junction bases outside the gene matches: 13. Per germline, CDR1 MNHEY and CDR2 SMNVEV (reference sequence). The CDR3 sequence: CASSYGTSGPRVVETQYF. CDR3 bases: TGTGCCAGCAGTTATGGGACTAGCGGGCCCCGGGTAGTAGAGACCCAGTACTTC.

This clonotype was counted at least ten times. The genes are TRBV5-1 and TRBJ2-1, with D perhaps given as TRBD1 or TRBD2 (5 bases each). The CDR3 has 15 amino acids. V was shortened by 0 bases and J by 0 bases, with 7 bases between the two germline ends. Looked up from germline, CDR1 is SGHRS and CDR2 is YFSETQ. For the CDR3, the DNA is TGCGCCAGCAGCTTGGGGGGGACCTCCTACAATGAGCAGTTCTTC. It is translated as CASSLGGTSYNEQFF.

Many counts were recorded for this clonotype. This sequence joins TRBV6-1 and TRBJ1-5; the match to TRBD1 covers 11 bases. This CDR3 is 16 amino acids long. From germline, CDR1 is MNHNS and CDR2 SASEGT. V shed 4 bases, J shed 6 bases, and the junction held 8 bases outside the gene matches. CDR3 in amino acids: CASSGLGTGGGQPQHF. In DNA, the CDR3 is TGTGCCAGCAGTGGGCTGGGGACAGGGGGTGGTCAGCCCCAGCATTTT.

At least ten counts were recorded for this clonotype. The J gene is TRBJ1-1, the V gene TRBV2, with D possibly being TRBD1 (6 bases). Germline V gene data show CDR1 as SNHLY and CDR2 as FYNNEI. The V end was cut by 8 bases, the J end by 4 bases, with 14 bases between. The CDR3 length is 13 residues. The CDR3 nucleotides are TGTGCCAGCGCCAGGGGTGAGCGCACTGAAGCTTTCTTT. The encoded protein is CASARGERTEAFF.

This clonotype was seen repeatedly, ten times or more. V gene TRBV6-2 or TRBV6-3 combines with J gene TRBJ2-1; D ambiguous. CDR1 MNHEY and CDR2 SVGEGT come from the germline V gene. Trimming left V 6 bases short and J 8 bases short, with 14 bases between. The CDR3 extends over 13 amino acids. As DNA, the CDR3 is TGTGCCAGCAGGGTGCATTCATCGCATGAGCAGTTCTTC. Translated, it gives CASRVHSSHEQFF.

The sample holds many counts of this clonotype. DNA for the CDR3: TGTGCCAGCAGTTACTCGGTAGGGTCGGCAGATACGCAGTATTTT. Translation: CASSYSVGSADTQYF. The rearrangement uses TRBV6-6 and TRBJ2-3; D remains ambiguous. The CDR3 runs to 15 residues. The V and J ends lost 0 bases and 4 bases respectively, with 11 bases between them. Germline V gene sequence: CDR1 MNHNY, CDR2 SVGAGI (reference sequence).

The genes are TRBV5-1 and TRBJ2-2; maybe TRBD1 (5 bases). The CDR3 totals 15 residues. The V gene lost 4 bases and the J gene lost 0 bases, with 10 bases spanning the gap. Germline-derived CDR1 and CDR2 are SGHRS and YFSETQ. CDR3 in DNA: TGCGCCAGCAGCCCGCCGACAGCGAACACCGGGGAGCTGTTTTTT. Translated, it gives CASSPPTANTGELFF.